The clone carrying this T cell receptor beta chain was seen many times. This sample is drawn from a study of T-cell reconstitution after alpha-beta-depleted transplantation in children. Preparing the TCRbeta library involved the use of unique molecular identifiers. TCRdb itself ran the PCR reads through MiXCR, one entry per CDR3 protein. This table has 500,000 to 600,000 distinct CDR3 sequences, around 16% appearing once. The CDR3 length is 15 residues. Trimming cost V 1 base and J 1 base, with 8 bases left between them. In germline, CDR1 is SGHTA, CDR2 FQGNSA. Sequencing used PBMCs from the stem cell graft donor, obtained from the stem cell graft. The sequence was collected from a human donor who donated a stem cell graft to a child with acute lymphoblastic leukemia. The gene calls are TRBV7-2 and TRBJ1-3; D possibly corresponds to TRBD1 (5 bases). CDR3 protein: CASSLDRRSGNTIYF. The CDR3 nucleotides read TGTGCCAGCAGCTTAGACAGGAGGTCTGGAAACACCATATATTTT. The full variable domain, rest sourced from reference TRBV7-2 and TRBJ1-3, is GAGVSQSPSNKVTEKGKDVELRCDPISGHTALYWYRQSLGQGLEFLIYFQGNSAPDKSGLPSDRFSAERTGGSVSTLTIQRTQQEDSAVYLCASSLDRRSGNTIYFGEGSWLTVV.